This T cell receptor (beta chain) came from a study of T cells in Graves' hyperthyroidism and ophthalmopathy. Details on this clonotype: Its target is not known.

Trimming removed 2 bases from V and 3 bases from J; junction bases left unmatched: 7. Germline CDR1 and CDR2: MNHEY and SVGEGT. CDR3 size: 15 residues. Hyperthyroidism of Graves' type that showed no ophthalmopathy progression within 18 months was stable. General study results and limits: Ophthalmopathy, as predicted by the model, came a median 6.5 months after the prediction.

RNA transcripts served as the template for amplifying TCR beta CDR3 regions. HTBI primers were used for first-round RT-PCR of the TCR CDR3. TCRdb itself ran the multiplex PCR reads through MiXCR, one entry per CDR3 protein. Of approximately 740,000 distinct CDR3 sequences in the sample, approximately 14% were seen once. The chain joins TRBV6-2 or TRBV6-3 to TRBJ2-7; 7 bases match TRBD2. Sequenced: blood. The TCR was taken from a woman under 30 with Graves' hyperthyroidism. In nucleotides, the CDR3 is TGTGCCAGCAGTTACGTGTCTAGCGGCCACTACGAGCAGTACTTC. Translating it yields CASSYVSSGHYEQYF.